This TCR beta chain was identified during a study of post-analysis software for immune sequencing data. Across the study: Patients with relapsing-remitting, secondary progressive and progressive-relapsing multiple sclerosis courses were all represented.

Trimming left V 6 bases short and J 8 bases short, with 10 bases between. The CDR3 contains 12 residues. CDR1 is MGHDK, CDR2 SYGVNS, per germline. Broader study findings: TRBV5-6, TRBV5-1 and TRBV20-1 were among roughly five TRBV segments more frequent in patients than controls.

Unique molecular identifiers were present in the TCR beta cDNA libraries. MiXCR, run by TCRdb on the PCR reads, gives a single entry per CDR3 protein. Here the sample spans about 810,000 distinct CDR3 sequences, roughly 50% being singletons. This clonotype was counted a few times. Antigen: not known. The chain couples TRBV25-1 to TRBJ2-2, with unresolved D. Sequencing was done on a sample of blood. The TCR comes from a girl aged 10-17 years with multiple sclerosis. The CDR3 nucleotides read TGTGCCAGCAGCCCCGGCCGGGGGGAGCTGTTTTTT. Translation gives CASSPGRGELFF.